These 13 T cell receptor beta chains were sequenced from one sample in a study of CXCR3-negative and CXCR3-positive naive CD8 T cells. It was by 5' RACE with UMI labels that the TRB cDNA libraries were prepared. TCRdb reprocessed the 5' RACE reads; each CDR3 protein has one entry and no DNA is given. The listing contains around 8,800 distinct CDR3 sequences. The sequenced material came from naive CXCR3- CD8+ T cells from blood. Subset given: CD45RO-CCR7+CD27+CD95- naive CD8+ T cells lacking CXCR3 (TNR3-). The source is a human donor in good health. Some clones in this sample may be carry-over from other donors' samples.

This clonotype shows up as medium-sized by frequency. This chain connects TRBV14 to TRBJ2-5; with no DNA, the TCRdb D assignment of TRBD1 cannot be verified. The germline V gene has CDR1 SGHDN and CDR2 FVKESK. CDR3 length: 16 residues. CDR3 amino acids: CASSQDSTGIQETQYF.

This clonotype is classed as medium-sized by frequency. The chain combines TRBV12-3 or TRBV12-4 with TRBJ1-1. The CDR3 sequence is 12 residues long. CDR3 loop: CASSFGGTEAFF.

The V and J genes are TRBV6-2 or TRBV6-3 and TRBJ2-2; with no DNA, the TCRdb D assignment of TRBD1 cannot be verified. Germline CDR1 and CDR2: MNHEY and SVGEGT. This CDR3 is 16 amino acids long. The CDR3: CASSPGQGLWTGELFF.

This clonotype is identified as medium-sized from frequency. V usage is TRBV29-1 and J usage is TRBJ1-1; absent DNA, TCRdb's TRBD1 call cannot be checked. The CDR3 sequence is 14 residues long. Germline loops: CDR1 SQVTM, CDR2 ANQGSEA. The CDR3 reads CSTTGKGVNTEAFF.

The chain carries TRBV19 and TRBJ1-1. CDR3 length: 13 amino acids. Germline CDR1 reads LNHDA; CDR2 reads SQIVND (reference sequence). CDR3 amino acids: CASSTGSSTEAFF.

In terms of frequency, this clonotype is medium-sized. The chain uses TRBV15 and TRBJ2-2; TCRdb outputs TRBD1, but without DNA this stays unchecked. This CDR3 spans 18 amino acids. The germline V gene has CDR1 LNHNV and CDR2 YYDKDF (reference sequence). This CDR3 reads CATSSSKGTEVFTGELFF.

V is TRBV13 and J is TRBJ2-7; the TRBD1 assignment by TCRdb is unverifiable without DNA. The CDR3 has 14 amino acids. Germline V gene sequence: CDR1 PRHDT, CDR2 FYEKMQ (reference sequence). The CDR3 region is CATQDMSASYEQYF.

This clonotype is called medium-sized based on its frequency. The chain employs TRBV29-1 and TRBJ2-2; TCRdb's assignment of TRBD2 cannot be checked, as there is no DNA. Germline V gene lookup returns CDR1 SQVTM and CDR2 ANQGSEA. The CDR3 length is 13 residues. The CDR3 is CSVETRRAGELFF.

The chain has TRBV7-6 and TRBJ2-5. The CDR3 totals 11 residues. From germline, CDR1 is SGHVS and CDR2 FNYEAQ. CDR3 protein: CASSFGETQYF.

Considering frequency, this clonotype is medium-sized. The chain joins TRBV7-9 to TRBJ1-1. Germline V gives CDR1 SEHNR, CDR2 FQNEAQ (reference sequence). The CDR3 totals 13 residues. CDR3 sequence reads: CASSLESNTEAFF.

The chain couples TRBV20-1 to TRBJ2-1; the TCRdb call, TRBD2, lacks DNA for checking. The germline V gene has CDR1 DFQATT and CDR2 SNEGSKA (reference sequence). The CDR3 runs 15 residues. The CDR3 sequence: CSAREWTSGSNEQFF.

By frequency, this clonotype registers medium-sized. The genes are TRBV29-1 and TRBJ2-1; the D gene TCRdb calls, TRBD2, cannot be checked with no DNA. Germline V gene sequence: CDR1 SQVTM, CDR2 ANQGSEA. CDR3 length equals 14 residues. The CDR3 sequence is CSVLAGGTYNEQFF.

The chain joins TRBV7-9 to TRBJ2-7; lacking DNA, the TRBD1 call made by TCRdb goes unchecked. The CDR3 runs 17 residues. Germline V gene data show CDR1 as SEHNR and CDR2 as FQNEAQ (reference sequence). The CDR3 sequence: CASSLEGPGQGRYEQYF.